This entry lists 9 T cell receptor beta chains sequenced from one sample in a study of control samples from healthy donors and cancer patients. Clones were read by immunoSEQ multiplex PCR, and TCRdb kept only the in-frame ones, dropping some. Counted here are approximately 120,000 clones, approximately 90% occurring once; the ten biggest clones make up approximately 18%. Sequencing input: blood. All receptors derive from a woman between 45 and 60 years old in good health.

The J gene is TRBJ2-5, the V gene TRBV5-1; D not resolved. V lost 1 base to trimming and J lost 3 bases, with 4 bases between them. CDR1 and CDR2 (germline): SGHRS, YFSETQ. The CDR3 is made up of 12 amino acids. This CDR3 reads CASSLTEETQYF. Written as DNA, the CDR3 is TGCGCCAGCAGCTTGACAGAAGAGACCCAGTACTTC.

This sequence joins TRBV7-3 and TRBJ1-1, with TRBD1 as a possible D gene (5 bases). Between the trimmed V and J ends, which lost 6 bases and 5 bases, there was a span of 16 bases. In germline, CDR1 is SGHTA, CDR2 FQGTGA. The CDR3 has 14 residues. The CDR3 DNA follows: TGTGCCAGCAGTCTGGCCGCTGGGGGAACTGAAGCTTTCTTT. Amino acids: CASSLAAGGTEAFF. The whole variable domain, filled in from reference TRBV7-3 and TRBJ1-1, reads GAGVSQTPSNKVTEKGKYVELRCDPISGHTALYWYRQSLGQGPEFLIYFQGTGAADDSGLPNDRFFAVRPEGSVSTLKIQRTERGDSAVYLCASSLAAGGTEAFFGQGTRLTVV.

This chain uses TRBV6-1 with TRBJ1-2; D is ambiguous. Trimming shortened V by 2 bases and J by 7 bases, and 8 bases separated the two germline ends. This CDR3 contains 12 residues. Germline CDR1 is MNHNS and CDR2 is SASEGT. CDR3 amino acids: CASSENHPGYTF. The CDR3 DNA reads as TGTGCCAGCAGTGAAAACCATCCTGGCTACACCTTC.

The chain couples TRBV6-1 to TRBJ1-5; 9 positions agree with TRBD1. J gave up 4 bases and V 4 bases, and 8 bases lay outside the gene matches. Germline V gene lookup returns CDR1 MNHNS and CDR2 SASEGT. The CDR3 loop spans 16 amino acids. The chain's CDR3 is CASSVQGTGINQPQHF. The CDR3 region has the DNA TGTGCCAGCAGTGTTCAGGGGACAGGGATTAATCAGCCCCAGCATTTT.

CDR3 sequence reads: CASSYRGTNTEAFF. CDR3 sequence (DNA): TGTGCCAGCAGCTACAGGGGGACGAACACTGAAGCTTTCTTT. The V call is TRBV7-2, the J call TRBJ1-1; 8 nucleotides line up with TRBD1. Germline values: CDR1 SGHTA, CDR2 FQGNSA. The CDR3 contains 14 residues. The junction had 2 bases not matched to a gene; V was cut back by 4 bases and J by 1 base. Full variable domain (remainder filled in from reference TRBV7-2 and TRBJ1-1): GAGVSQSPSNKVTEKGKDVELRCDPISGHTALYWYRQSLGQGLEFLIYFQGNSAPDKSGLPSDRFSAERTGGSVSTLTIQRTQQEDSAVYLCASSYRGTNTEAFFGQGTRLTVV.

The J gene is TRBJ1-2, the V gene TRBV7-3; D is possibly TRBD1 (5 bases). This CDR3 contains 13 residues. The V and J ends lost 3 bases and 6 bases respectively, with 11 bases between them. Germline V gene sequence: CDR1 SGHTA, CDR2 FQGTGA. CDR3 protein: CASSLRQGNGYTF. CDR3 DNA: TGTGCCAGCAGCTTGAGGCAGGGTAATGGCTACACCTTC.

J is TRBJ1-2 and V is TRBV11-2, with unresolved D. The CDR3 has 16 amino acids. With 0 bases removed from V and 8 bases from J, the gap between germline ends came to 19 bases. Germline loops: CDR1 SGHAT, CDR2 FQNNGV. The CDR3: CASSLDEVINVPGYTF. CDR3 nucleotides: TGTGCCAGCAGCTTAGATGAAGTCATCAACGTTCCCGGCTACACCTTC.

This chain's CDR3 is CASSQGVGYNEQFF. The CDR3 nucleotides are TGTGCCAGCAGCCAAGGGGTCGGGTACAATGAGCAGTTCTTC. The chain combines TRBV3-1 (or the pseudogene TRBV3-2) with TRBJ2-1, with D unresolved. V lost 1 base and J 4 bases, leaving 8 bases between the germline ends. CDR1 is LGHDT and CDR2 is YNNKEL in the germline V gene (reference sequence). The CDR3 covers 14 residues.

V usage is TRBV4-1 and J usage is TRBJ1-2; a weak D match, TRBD1 (6 bases). Germline V gene lookup returns CDR1 MGHRA and CDR2 YSYEKL. V lost 1 base and J lost 8, with 14 bases in between. The CDR3 runs to 14 residues. CDR3 in amino acids: CASSQGPWTEGYTF. As DNA, the CDR3 is TGCGCCAGCAGCCAAGGCCCATGGACAGAAGGCTACACCTTC.